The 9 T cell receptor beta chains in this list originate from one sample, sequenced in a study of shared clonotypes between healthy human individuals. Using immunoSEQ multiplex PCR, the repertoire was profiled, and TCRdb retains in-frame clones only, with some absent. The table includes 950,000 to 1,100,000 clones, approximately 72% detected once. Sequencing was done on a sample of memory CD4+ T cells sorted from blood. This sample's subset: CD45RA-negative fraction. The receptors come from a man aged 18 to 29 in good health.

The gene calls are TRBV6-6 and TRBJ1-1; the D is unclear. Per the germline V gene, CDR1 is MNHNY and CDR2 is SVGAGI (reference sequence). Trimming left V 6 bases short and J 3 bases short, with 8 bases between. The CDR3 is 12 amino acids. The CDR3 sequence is CASRGGDTEAFF. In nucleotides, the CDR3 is TGTGCCAGCAGGGGTGGAGACACTGAAGCTTTCTTT.

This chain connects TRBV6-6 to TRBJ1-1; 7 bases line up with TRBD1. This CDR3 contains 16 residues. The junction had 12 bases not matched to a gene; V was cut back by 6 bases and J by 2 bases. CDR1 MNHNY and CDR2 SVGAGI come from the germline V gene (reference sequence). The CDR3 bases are TGTGCCAGCAGCGTAAACAGGGGCCCTGGAAACACTGAAGCTTTCTTT. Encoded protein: CASSVNRGPGNTEAFF.

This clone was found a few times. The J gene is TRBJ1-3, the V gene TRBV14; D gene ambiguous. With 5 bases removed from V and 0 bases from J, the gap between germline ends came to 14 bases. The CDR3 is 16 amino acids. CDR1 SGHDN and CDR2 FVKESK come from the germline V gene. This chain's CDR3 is CASSWPGSISGNTIYF. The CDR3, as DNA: TGTGCCAGCAGCTGGCCCGGCAGCATCTCTGGAAACACCATATATTTT.

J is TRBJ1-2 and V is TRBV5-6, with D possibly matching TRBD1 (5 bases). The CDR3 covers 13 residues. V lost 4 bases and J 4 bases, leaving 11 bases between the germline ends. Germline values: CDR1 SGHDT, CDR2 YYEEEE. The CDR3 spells CASSAPGGYGYTF. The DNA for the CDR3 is TGTGCCAGCAGCGCTCCGGGGGGCTATGGCTACACCTTC.

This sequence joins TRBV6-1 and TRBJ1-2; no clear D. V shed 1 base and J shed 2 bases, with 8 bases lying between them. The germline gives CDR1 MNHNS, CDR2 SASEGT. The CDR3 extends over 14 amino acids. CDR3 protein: CASSEVKLNYGYTF. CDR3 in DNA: TGTGCCAGCAGTGAAGTGAAACTAAACTATGGCTACACCTTC.

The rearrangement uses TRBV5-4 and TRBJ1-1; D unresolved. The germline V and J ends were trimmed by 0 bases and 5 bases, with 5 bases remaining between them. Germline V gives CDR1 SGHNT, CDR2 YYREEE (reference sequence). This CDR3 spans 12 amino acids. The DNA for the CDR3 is TGTGCCAGCAGCTTGGACAGAACTGAAGCTTTCTTT. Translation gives CASSLDRTEAFF.

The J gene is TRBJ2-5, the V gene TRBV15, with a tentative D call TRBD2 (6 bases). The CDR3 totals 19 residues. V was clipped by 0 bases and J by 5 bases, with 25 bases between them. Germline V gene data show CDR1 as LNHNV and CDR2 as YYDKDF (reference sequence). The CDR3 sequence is CATSRDPSGLRGAEETQYF. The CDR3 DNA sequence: TGTGCCACCAGCAGAGATCCCAGCGGGTTAAGGGGCGCGGAGGAGACCCAGTACTTC.

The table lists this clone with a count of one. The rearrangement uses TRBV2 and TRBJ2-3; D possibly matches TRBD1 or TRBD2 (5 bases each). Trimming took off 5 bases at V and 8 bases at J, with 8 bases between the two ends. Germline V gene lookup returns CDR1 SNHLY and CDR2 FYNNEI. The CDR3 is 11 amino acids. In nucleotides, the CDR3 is TGTGCCAGCAGTCGGGGCAGTACGCAGTATTTT. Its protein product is CASSRGSTQYF.

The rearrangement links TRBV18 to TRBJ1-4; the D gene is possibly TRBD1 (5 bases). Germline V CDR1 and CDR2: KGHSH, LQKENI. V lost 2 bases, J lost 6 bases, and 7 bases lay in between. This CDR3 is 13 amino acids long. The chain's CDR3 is CASSPGADEKLFF. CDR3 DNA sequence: TGTGCCAGCTCACCAGGGGCGGATGAAAAACTGTTTTTT.